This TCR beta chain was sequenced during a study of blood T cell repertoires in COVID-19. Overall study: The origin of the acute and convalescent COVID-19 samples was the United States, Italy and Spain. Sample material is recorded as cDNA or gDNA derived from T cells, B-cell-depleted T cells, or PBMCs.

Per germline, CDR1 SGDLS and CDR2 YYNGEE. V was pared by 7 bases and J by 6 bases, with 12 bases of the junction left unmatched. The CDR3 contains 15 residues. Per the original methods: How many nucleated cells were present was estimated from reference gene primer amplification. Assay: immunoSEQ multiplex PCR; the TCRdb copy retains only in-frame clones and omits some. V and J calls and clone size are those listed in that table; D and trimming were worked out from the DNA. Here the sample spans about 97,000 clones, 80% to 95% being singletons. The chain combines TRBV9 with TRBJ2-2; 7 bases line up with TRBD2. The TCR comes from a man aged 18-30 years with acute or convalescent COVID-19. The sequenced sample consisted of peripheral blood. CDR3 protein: CASAPGGSVAGELFF. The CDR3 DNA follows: TGTGCCAGCGCCCCGGGAGGCTCTGTGGCCGGGGAGCTGTTTTTT.